This T cell receptor (beta chain) was sequenced during a study of OX40 agonist ivuxolimab in advanced cancers. This CDR3 has 15 residues. CDR1 and CDR2 (germline): KGHSH, LQKENI. The V gene lost 3 bases and the J gene lost 1 base, with 9 bases spanning the gap. Some clones are missing from TCRdb's copy, which holds only in-frame ones; the method was immunoSEQ multiplex PCR. This sample has tens of thousands of clones, with roughly 91% found just once. The TCR comes from an adult with an advanced solid tumor such as melanoma, head and neck, liver or kidney cancer. Sequencing was performed on CD4+ or CD8+ T cells sorted from blood, taken in a trial of the OX40 agonist ivuxolimab. J is TRBJ2-2 and V is TRBV18, with D tentatively TRBD1 or TRBD2 (5 bases each). CDR3 loop: CASSPPGRNTGELFF. CDR3 in DNA: TGTGCCAGCTCACCCCCGGGACGGAACACCGGGGAGCTGTTTTTT.